This T cell receptor beta chain stems from a study of blood T cell repertoires in COVID-19. Study at large: The origin of the acute and convalescent COVID-19 samples was the United States, Italy and Spain. T cells, B-cell-depleted T cells, or PBMCs supplied cDNA or gDNA.

Authors' processing steps: Amplification of reference gene primers was used by the study to estimate nucleated cell counts. Sequenced by immunoSEQ multiplex PCR; TCRdb stores in-frame clones only, minus some. V and J calls and clone size are as listed in that table; D and trimming were resolved from the DNA. The data hold around 200,000 clones, with roughly 80% observed a single time. This CDR3 spans 15 amino acids. The ends were cut back, 0 bases at V and 0 bases at J, with 7 bases in the middle. Germline assignment: CDR1 SGHNT and CDR2 YYREEE (reference sequence). The clonotype was recovered from a middle-aged woman with acute or convalescent COVID-19. V usage is TRBV5-4 and J usage is TRBJ1-3, with unresolved D. What was sequenced was peripheral blood. CDR3 nucleotides: TGTGCCAGCAGCTTGGGTAGTACCTCTGGAAACACCATATATTTT. It yields the protein CASSLGSTSGNTIYF.